This T cell receptor (beta chain) was identified during a study of T-cell reconstitution after alpha-beta-depleted transplantation in children. Study-wide results and caveats: Some patients showed high day-60 TCRbeta diversity, which derived from surviving recipient T cells and thymic progenitors. T-cell counts and diversity were attributed mostly to newly produced T cells one year after transplant. There were reportedly several hundred expanded graft clones from which alpha-beta T cells came about two months after transplant.

This clonotype was recorded many times. Antigen unknown. Preparation of the TCRbeta library was carried out with unique molecular identifiers. One entry per CDR3 protein, called by TCRdb with MiXCR from the PCR reads. The repertoire consists of approximately 99,000 distinct CDR3 sequences, with about 6% occurring once and the leading ten covering 23%. V dropped 3 bases and J dropped 8 bases, with 13 bases sitting between them. Germline values: CDR1 SGDLS, CDR2 YYNGEE. This CDR3 spans 13 amino acids. This sample comprised PBMCs, mostly from graft donor cells, obtained 360 days after TCRalphabeta/CD19-depleted stem cell transplant. This clonotype was sampled from a male patient aged 2 to 10 who had a stem cell transplant for acute lymphoblastic leukemia, so the T cells may come from the graft donor. The chain carries TRBV9 and TRBJ2-3; D may be TRBD1 or TRBD2 (5 bases each). In nucleotides, the CDR3 is TGTGCCAGCAGCGCCGCCGGGACCGGTACGCAGTATTTT. Translating it yields CASSAAGTGTQYF.